This record covers a single T cell receptor beta chain. TCRdb passed the RT-PCR reads through MiXCR, listing each CDR3 protein once. The repertoire consists of more than 600,000 distinct CDR3 sequences, with around 14% occurring once and the leading ten covering roughly 3.9%. Trimming took off 2 bases at V and 6 bases at J, with 10 bases between the two ends. The CDR3 is made up of 14 amino acids. The germline gives CDR1 SEHNR, CDR2 FQNEAQ (reference sequence). This sequence joins TRBV7-9 and TRBJ2-2, with a weak D call TRBD1 (6 bases). The receptor's source is a female donor in good health, serving as a healthy control. The specimen sequenced was memory CD4+ T cells from blood. DNA of the CDR3: TGTGCCAGCAGCTTAACCCAGGGGCCCGGGGAGCTGTTTTTT. Protein product: CASSLTQGPGELFF.